Below, 4 T cell receptor beta chains from the same sample are listed, as sequenced in a study of T cells after yellow fever vaccination. TCRdb reanalysed the 5' RACE reads using MiXCR and keeps one entry per CDR3 protein. The sample lists some 97,000 distinct CDR3 sequences; less than 6% were seen once. Specimen: CD8+ T cells sorted from PBMCs, collected 10 days after the yellow fever booster vaccination. The receptors were gathered from a young man who received the YFV17D yellow fever vaccine.

Here the CDR3 reads CASSLIGSYNEQFF. The CDR3 DNA follows: TGTGCCAGCAGTTTAATTGGATCCTACAATGAGCAGTTCTTC. The V call is TRBV12-3 or TRBV12-4, the J call TRBJ2-1; the D is unclear. Deletions cut 2 bases from V and 1 base from J, with 6 bases between. There are 14 residues in the CDR3.

This chain links TRBV9 with TRBJ1-1, with D unresolved. Between the trimmed V and J ends, which lost 0 bases and 1 base, there was a span of 7 bases. The CDR3 spans 14 residues. CDR1 and CDR2 (germline): SGDLS, YYNGEE. CDR3: CASSVDGGNTEAFF. The CDR3 bases are TGTGCCAGCAGCGTAGATGGAGGGAACACTGAAGCTTTCTTT.

V is TRBV5-1 and J is TRBJ1-4; TRBD1 aligns across 7 bases. CDR3 length equals 15 residues. Germline lookup yields CDR1 SGHRS and CDR2 YFSETQ. V lost 0 bases to trimming and J lost 3 bases; unmatched junction nucleotides: 2. DNA for the CDR3: TGCGCCAGCAGCTTGGAGGGACAGTCTAATGAAAAACTGTTTTTT. The encoded protein is CASSLEGQSNEKLFF.

There are a few counts of this clonotype. This chain connects TRBV25-1 to TRBJ2-5; either TRBD1 or TRBD2 may supply D (5 bases each). The CDR3 has 14 amino acids. V was clipped by 4 bases and J by 5 bases, with 14 bases between them. Germline CDR1 reads MGHDK; CDR2 reads SYGVNS. CDR3 coding DNA: TGTGCCAGCAGTGGTCGGGACCAAGGGGAGACCCAGTACTTC. Translated, it gives CASSGRDQGETQYF.